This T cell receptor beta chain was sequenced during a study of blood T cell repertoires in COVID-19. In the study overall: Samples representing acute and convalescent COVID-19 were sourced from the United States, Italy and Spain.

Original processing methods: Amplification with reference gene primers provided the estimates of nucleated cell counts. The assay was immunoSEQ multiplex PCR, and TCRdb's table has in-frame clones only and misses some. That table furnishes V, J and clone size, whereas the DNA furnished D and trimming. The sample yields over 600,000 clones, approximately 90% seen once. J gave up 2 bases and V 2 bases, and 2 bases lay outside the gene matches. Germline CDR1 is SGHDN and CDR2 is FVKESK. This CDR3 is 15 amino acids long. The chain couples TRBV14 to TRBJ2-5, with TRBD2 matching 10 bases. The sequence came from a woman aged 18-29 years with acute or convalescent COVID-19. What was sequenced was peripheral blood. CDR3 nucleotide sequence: TGTGCCAGCAGCCAAACTAGCGGGGTACAAGAGACCCAGTACTTC. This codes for CASSQTSGVQETQYF.